The 6 T cell receptor beta chains below all came from one sample that was sequenced in a study of shared clonotypes between healthy human individuals. Sequenced by immunoSEQ multiplex PCR; TCRdb stores in-frame clones only, minus some. The sample lists over a million clones, 65% to 80% occurring once. What was sequenced was memory CD4+ T cells sorted from blood. Subset specified: CD45RA-negative fraction. The receptors stem from a man younger than 35 in good health.

The chain carries TRBV7-9 and TRBJ2-3; tentatively, D is TRBD1 (6 bases). Per the germline V gene, CDR1 is SEHNR and CDR2 is FQNEAQ (reference sequence). V was shortened by 5 bases and J by 4 bases, with 16 bases between the two germline ends. This CDR3 is 15 amino acids long. The CDR3 DNA is TGTGCCAGCAGCGATCCAACAGGGATCGCAGATACGCAGTATTTT. It codes for CASSDPTGIADTQYF. The full variable domain, rest sourced from reference TRBV7-9 and TRBJ2-3, is DTGVSQNPRHKITKRGQNVTFRCDPISEHNRLYWYRQTLGQGPEFLTYFQNEAQLEKSRLLSDRFSAERPKGSFSTLEIQRTEQGDSAMYLCASSDPTGIADTQYFGPGTRLTVL.

This clone has more than one count but fewer than ten. This could be a read error, since a much larger clone is one nucleotide away. V and J are TRBV6-5 and TRBJ1-1, with D hard to call. The germline CDR1 and CDR2 sequences are MNHEY and SVGAGI. The CDR3 has 11 amino acids. Trimming pared 7 bases from V and 1 base from J, leaving 4 bases between. The CDR3: CASMGNTEAFF. CDR3 coding DNA: TGTGCCAGCATGGGGAACACTGAAGCTTTCTTT.

This clone was counted a few times. V gene TRBV2 combines with J gene TRBJ2-3; the D is unclear. This CDR3 region has 14 residues. CDR1 and CDR2 (germline): SNHLY, FYNNEI. The V and J ends lost 6 bases and 0 bases respectively, with 10 bases between them. The CDR3 region has the DNA TGTGCCAGCAGACCCTCTACTAGCACAGATACGCAGTATTTT. Amino acid sequence: CASRPSTSTDTQYF.

V gene TRBV6-1 combines with J gene TRBJ2-5, with TRBD1 matching over 7 bases. The CDR3 has 13 amino acids. CDR1 and CDR2 (germline): MNHNS, SASEGT. Trimming cost V 11 bases and J 2 bases; bases outside gene matches: 8. The CDR3 nucleotides are TGTGCCTTAAGGGGGCTCTTACAAGAGACCCAGTACTTC. It is translated as CALRGLLQETQYF.

The chain uses TRBV5-6 and TRBJ2-5; 8 bases line up with TRBD1. The V gene end was trimmed by 0 bases and the J gene end by 1 base; junction bases not matched to a gene: 5. The CDR3 is 16 residues long. Germline V gives CDR1 SGHDT, CDR2 YYEEEE. The DNA of the CDR3 is TGTGCCAGCAGCTTGGTCCGGGACAGGATCCAAGAGACCCAGTACTTC. Encoded protein: CASSLVRDRIQETQYF.

The rearrangement links TRBV5-6 to TRBJ2-1; D is uncertain. Per germline, CDR1 SGHDT and CDR2 YYEEEE. V was trimmed by 0 bases and J by 16 bases, leaving 17 bases between them. There are 13 residues in the CDR3. The CDR3 bases are TGTGCCAGCAGCTTGGGAGTCTATCCGCGGCGTTTCTTC. Translated: CASSLGVYPRRFF. Full variable domain (remainder filled in from reference TRBV5-6 and TRBJ2-1): DAGVTQSPTHLIKTRGQQVTLRCSPKSGHDTVSWYQQALGQGPQFIFQYYEEEERQRGNFPDRFSGHQFPNYSSELNVNALLLGDSALYLCASSLGVYPRRFFGPGTRLTVL.